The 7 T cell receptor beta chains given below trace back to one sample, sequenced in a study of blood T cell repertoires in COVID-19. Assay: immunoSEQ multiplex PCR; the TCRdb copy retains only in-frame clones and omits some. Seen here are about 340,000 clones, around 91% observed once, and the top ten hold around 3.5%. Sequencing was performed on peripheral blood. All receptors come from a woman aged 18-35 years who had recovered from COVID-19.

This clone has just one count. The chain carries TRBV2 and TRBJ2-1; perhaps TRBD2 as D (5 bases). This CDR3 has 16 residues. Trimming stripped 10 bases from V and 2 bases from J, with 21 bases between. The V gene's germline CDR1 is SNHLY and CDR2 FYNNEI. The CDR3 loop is CATPKGEARAYNEQFF. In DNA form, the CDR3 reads TGTGCCACCCCCAAGGGAGAGGCCCGAGCCTACAATGAGCAGTTCTTC.

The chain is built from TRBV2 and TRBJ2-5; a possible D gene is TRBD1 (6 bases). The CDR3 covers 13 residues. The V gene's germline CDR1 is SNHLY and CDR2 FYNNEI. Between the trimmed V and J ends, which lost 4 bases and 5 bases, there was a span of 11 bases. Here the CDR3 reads CASSGTAGETQYF. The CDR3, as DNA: TGTGCCAGCAGTGGGACAGCAGGGGAGACCCAGTACTTC.

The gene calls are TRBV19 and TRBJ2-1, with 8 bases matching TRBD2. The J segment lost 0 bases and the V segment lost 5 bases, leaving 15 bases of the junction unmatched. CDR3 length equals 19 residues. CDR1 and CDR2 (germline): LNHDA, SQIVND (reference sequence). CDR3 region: CASSAGTSITHSSYNEQFF. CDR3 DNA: TGTGCCAGTAGTGCCGGGACTAGTATAACCCACTCCTCCTACAATGAGCAGTTCTTC. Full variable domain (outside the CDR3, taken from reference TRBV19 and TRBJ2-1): DGGITQSPKYLFRKEGQNVTLSCEQNLNHDAMYWYRQDPGQGLRLIYYSQIVNDFQKGDIAEGYSVSREKKESFPLTVTSAQKNPTAFYLCASSAGTSITHSSYNEQFFGPGTRLTVL.

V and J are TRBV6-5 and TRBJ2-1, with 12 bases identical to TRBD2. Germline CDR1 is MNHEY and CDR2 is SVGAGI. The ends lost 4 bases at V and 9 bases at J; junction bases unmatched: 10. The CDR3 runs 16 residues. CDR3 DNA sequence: TGTGCCAGCAGTTCCCGACTAGCGGGAGTGATTAGTGAGCAGTTCTTC. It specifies CASSSRLAGVISEQFF.

CDR3 coding DNA: TGTGCTAGTGTTACGGGGGTCCCTAATCAGCCCCAGCATTTT. It yields the protein CASVTGVPNQPQHF. The V gene is TRBV12-5, the J gene TRBJ1-5, with D tentatively TRBD1 (5 bases). The germline CDR1 and CDR2 sequences are LGHNT and FRNRAP. Trimming pared 7 bases from V and 4 bases from J, leaving 14 bases between. This CDR3 is 14 amino acids long.

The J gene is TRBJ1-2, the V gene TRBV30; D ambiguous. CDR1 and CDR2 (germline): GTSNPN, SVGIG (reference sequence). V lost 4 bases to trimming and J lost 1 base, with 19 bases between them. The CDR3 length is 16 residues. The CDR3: CAWIVSGWPNNYGYTF. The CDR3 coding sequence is TGTGCCTGGATTGTGTCAGGATGGCCGAATAACTATGGCTACACCTTC.

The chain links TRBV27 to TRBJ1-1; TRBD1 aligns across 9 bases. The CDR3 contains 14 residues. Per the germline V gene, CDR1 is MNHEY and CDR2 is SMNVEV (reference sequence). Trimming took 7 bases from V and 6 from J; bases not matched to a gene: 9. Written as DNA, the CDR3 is TGTGCCAGCAAGACCCTCCGGGACAGGGCTGAAGCTTTCTTT. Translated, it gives CASKTLRDRAEAFF.